This T cell receptor (beta chain) was observed in a study of chemoradiotherapy in HPV16-positive cancers (dated by TCRdb to between 2021 and 2023). Describing the broader study: Candidate HPV-specific T-cell clones and common TCR motifs were defined through functional T-cell assays on cells from two HPV16-positive patients. The study asked whether T-cell immunity to the HPV oncoproteins E6 and E7 changes during chemoradiotherapy and whether this immunity affects survival. The candidate HPV-specific TCRs and motifs were subsequently tracked in TCR repertoires obtained from 65 to 95 patients with HPV-related cancers. Broad study findings and their caveats: Only a couple of HPV16-positive patients were used to derive the functional definition of HPV-specific T cells, and the survival association was reported for HPV16-positive patients. Expansion of candidate HPV-specific clones and E7-related TCR motifs was observed in the tumor microenvironment during treatment, whereas no such expansion was observed for non-HPV-specific T cells. In HPV16-positive patients, expansion of HPV-responsive T cells during chemoradiotherapy was found to be associated with improved recurrence-free survival.

Repertoires were sampled repeatedly over the course of chemoradiotherapy so that clonal expansion in the tumor microenvironment could be followed. The library was built by means of the immunoSEQ multiplex PCR assay. The table comes from immuneACCESS by way of TCRdb, which keeps in-frame sequences with V and J called. Part of the clones is missing from these tables; in studies checked, under half for an unresolved V gene and the rest for unknown reasons. Here the sample has fewer than 7,500 clones; roughly nine tenths occur a single time. About 20% of the sample lies in the top ten. Details on this clone: Its binding antigen is unknown. No quality values exist for individual bases; no much larger clone is one base distant.

V loses 4 bases, J loses 8 bases, and the germline ends lie 17 bases apart. The CDR3, from cysteine to phenylalanine, totals 15 residues. Only CDR3 DNA remains: 45 bases, in frame from the first base. The germline V gene provides CDR1 SGHAT and CDR2 FQNNGV. The V and J segments used are TRBV11-2 and TRBJ1-4, with a tentative D gene TRBD1 over 5 matching bases. The sample in question was blood, obtained from a patient who underwent chemoradiotherapy. This TCR came from a human donor with HPV-associated anogenital cancer. CDR3 reads: CASSSPTGAAEKLFF. In nucleotide form, the sequence is TGTGCCAGCAGCTCGCCCACCGGGGCGGCGGAAAAACTGTTTTTT.